The clone carrying this T cell receptor (beta chain) was detected only a few times. The data were taken from a study of T cell repertoires in cytomegalovirus infection. MiXCR, applied by TCRdb to the reads, yields one record per CDR3 protein. The repertoire holds 150,000 to 180,000 distinct CDR3 sequences, with 23% as singletons. Germline trimming cut 1 base from V and 13 bases from J; bases unmatched to any gene: 3. The CDR3 contains 12 residues. Germline CDR1 MDHEN, CDR2 SYDVKM. This receptor was obtained from a human donor in good health (CMV status not recorded). Some clones in this sample may be carry-over from other donors' samples. Sequencing was performed on PBMCs. This rearrangement joins TRBV28 to TRBJ2-3, with 9 bases that match TRBD1. CDR3 in DNA: TGTGCCAGCAGTTTATCGGGACAGGGAGAGTATTTT. It yields the protein CASSLSGQGEYF.